The 18 T cell receptor beta chains given below trace back to one sample, sequenced in a study of graft-versus-host responses after intestinal transplantation (dated by TCRdb to about 2021). Library generation was performed with the immunoSEQ multiplex PCR assay. This is the immuneACCESS table as TCRdb keeps it, with only in-frame sequences that have V and J called. A part of the clones is gone; compared with another copy, unresolved V genes explain less than half, and the rest is unexplained. The sample contains tens of thousands of clones, approximately 87% of them found a single time. The ten largest account for nearly 0.4% of the sample. Reading the label with the study, this specimen's time point is: cells obtained before transplantation from donor or recipient. Their specific antigens are unknown. Source: unstimulated CD4+ T cells sorted from spleen or lymph node cells, taken before transplant. These TCRs come from a human donor who was the organ donor for an intestinal transplant.

Only a few counts were recorded for this clone. The chain has TRBV9 and TRBJ2-3; D is perhaps TRBD1 (6 bases). The germline V gene encodes CDR1 SGDLS and CDR2 YYNGEE. The V gene lost 5 bases and the J gene lost 4 bases, with 17 bases spanning the gap. This CDR3 has 15 amino acids. The DNA for the CDR3 is TGTGCCAGCAGTGATACCAGGGGCCTAGCAGATACGCAGTATTTT. Amino acids: CASSDTRGLADTQYF.

The CDR3 nucleotides read TGTGCCAGCAGCTCCGACAGGGACACTGAAGCTTTCTTT. This translates into CASSSDRDTEAFF. V is TRBV7-3 and J is TRBJ1-1; 7 bases agree with TRBD1. Trimming at V came to 4 bases and at J to 3 bases, leaving 2 bases not matched to a gene. Per germline, CDR1 SGHTA and CDR2 FQGTGA. The CDR3 has 13 amino acids.

The chain combines TRBV7-9 with TRBJ1-4; 7 bases align to TRBD1. V shed 4 bases, J shed 2 bases, and the junction held 4 bases outside the gene matches. There are 15 residues in the CDR3. Germline assignment: CDR1 SEHNR and CDR2 FQNEAQ (reference sequence). The CDR3 loop is CASSSGQDTNEKLFF. The DNA for the CDR3 is TGTGCCAGCAGCTCTGGACAGGACACTAATGAAAAACTGTTTTTT.

This clone was observed once. This chain joins TRBV18 and TRBJ2-5, with a weak D call TRBD1 (7 bases). The germline V gene encodes CDR1 KGHSH and CDR2 LQKENI. V gave up 4 bases and J gave up 1 base, with 10 bases separating them. CDR3 length: 14 amino acids. The CDR3 DNA sequence: TGTGCCAGCTCACTGCGGGACAGCCAAGAGACCCAGTACTTC. Encoded protein: CASSLRDSQETQYF.

The table lists this clone with a count of one. The chain is built from TRBV18 and TRBJ2-2, with D possibly being TRBD2 (5 bases). V shed 4 bases and J shed 9 bases, with 15 bases lying between them. Germline assignment: CDR1 KGHSH and CDR2 LQKENI. This CDR3 is built from 14 residues. The CDR3 loop is CASSRQDPSRELFF. The CDR3 DNA sequence: TGTGCCAGCTCACGACAAGATCCTAGCCGGGAGCTGTTTTTT. The full variable domain, its missing parts supplied by reference TRBV18 and TRBJ2-2, is NAGVMQNPRHLVRRRGQEARLRCSPMKGHSHVYWYRQLPEEGLKFMVYLQKENIIDESGMPKERFSAEFPKEGPSILRIQQVVRGDSAAYFCASSRQDPSRELFFGEGSRLTVL.

The chain is built from TRBV28 and TRBJ2-4; 7 bases match TRBD1. Germline V gene lookup returns CDR1 MDHEN and CDR2 SYDVKM. The CDR3 runs to 16 residues. V was pared by 5 bases and J by 0 bases, with 7 bases of the junction left unmatched. The CDR3 reads CASSPQGGLAKNIQYF. CDR3 coding DNA: TGTGCCAGCAGTCCCCAAGGGGGCCTAGCCAAAAACATTCAGTACTTC. Drawing the rest from reference TRBV28 and TRBJ2-4, the complete variable domain is DVKVTQSSRYLVKRTGEKVFLECVQDMDHENMFWYRQDPGLGLRLIYFSYDVKMKEKGDIPEGYSVSREKKERFSLILESASTNQTSMYLCASSPQGGLAKNIQYFGAGTRLSVL.

The genes are TRBV2 and TRBJ1-3; tentatively, D is TRBD1 (5 bases). CDR1 SNHLY and CDR2 FYNNEI come from the germline V gene. This CDR3 has 16 amino acids. Trimming shortened V by 5 bases and J by 0 bases, and 14 bases separated the two germline ends. CDR3 in amino acids: CASSIPDRHSGNTIYF. The CDR3 DNA reads TGTGCCAGCAGTATCCCAGACAGACACTCTGGAAACACCATATATTTT.

The chain carries TRBV28 and TRBJ1-1; a possible D gene is TRBD1 (5 bases). Germline V lookup: CDR1 MDHEN, CDR2 SYDVKM. The CDR3 length is 12 residues. V gave up 6 bases and J gave up 1 base, with 6 bases separating them. The CDR3 reads CASRGPNTEAFF. The CDR3 DNA is TGTGCCAGCAGGGGGCCGAACACTGAAGCTTTCTTT.

The chain has TRBV9 and TRBJ1-2; 11 nucleotides agree with TRBD1. In germline, CDR1 is SGDLS, CDR2 YYNGEE. The CDR3 contains 14 residues. V was clipped by 4 bases and J by 7 bases; unmatched bases: 6. CDR3 nucleotide sequence: TGTGCCAGCAGCTCAGCGGGACAGGGGGTTGGCTACACCTTC. This sequence encodes CASSSAGQGVGYTF.

V is TRBV9 and J is TRBJ1-6; D is unresolved. Germline CDR1 SGDLS, CDR2 YYNGEE. The CDR3 is 14 amino acids. V was pared by 0 bases and J by 10 bases, with 11 bases between. CDR3 in amino acids: CASSVGPGDSPLHF. The CDR3 region has the DNA TGTGCCAGCAGCGTAGGGCCTGGAGACTCACCCCTCCACTTT. Combining the CDR3 with reference TRBV9 and TRBJ1-6 gives the whole variable domain DSGVTQTPKHLITATGQRVTLRCSPRSGDLSVYWYQQSLDQGLQFLIQYYNGEERAKGNILERFSAQQFPDLHSELNLSSLELGDSALYFCASSVGPGDSPLHFGNGTRLTVT.

The chain recombines TRBV30 with TRBJ2-2; 7 bases match TRBD1. V was pared by 4 bases and J by 2 bases, with 7 bases of the junction left unmatched. This CDR3 is 15 amino acids long. Germline CDR1 reads GTSNPN; CDR2 reads SVGIG (reference sequence). CDR3 protein: CAWTRWTGNTGELFF. In DNA form, the CDR3 reads TGTGCCTGGACTAGGTGGACAGGAAACACCGGGGAGCTGTTTTTT. The whole variable domain, filled in from reference TRBV30 and TRBJ2-2, reads SQTIHQWPATLVQPVGSPLSLECTVEGTSNPNLYWYRQAAGRGLQLLFYSVGIGQISSEVPQNLSASRPQDRQFILSSKKLLLSDSGFYLCAWTRWTGNTGELFFGEGSRLTVL.

This clone has only one observation. This chain joins TRBV4-3 and TRBJ1-3, with D possibly TRBD1 on 5 matching bases. V was clipped by 1 base and J by 3 bases, with 10 bases between them. The CDR3 runs to 15 residues. Germline assignment: CDR1 LGHNA and CDR2 YSLEER. The CDR3 region is CASSQGGRGGNTIYF. The CDR3 DNA reads as TGCGCCAGCAGCCAAGGGGGAAGGGGTGGAAACACCATATATTTT.

This clone was recorded once. The chain uses TRBV5-1 and TRBJ2-3; possibly TRBD2 for D (5 bases). This CDR3 region has 14 residues. The V end lost 3 bases, the J end lost 0 bases, and 8 bases lay between the germline ends. Germline V gene data show CDR1 as SGHRS and CDR2 as YFSETQ. CDR3 region: CASSSLASTDTQYF. The CDR3 DNA sequence: TGCGCCAGCAGCTCCCTAGCTAGCACAGATACGCAGTATTTT.

J is TRBJ1-6 and V is TRBV7-9; the match to TRBD1 covers 8 bases. Germline loops: CDR1 SEHNR, CDR2 FQNEAQ (reference sequence). Unmatched junction bases numbered 12, after V lost 5 bases and J lost 3 bases. CDR3 length: 18 residues. The chain's CDR3 is CASSLKEQGGNYNSPLHF. CDR3 in DNA: TGTGCCAGCAGCCTTAAAGAACAGGGGGGAAACTATAATTCACCCCTCCACTTT.

The chain couples TRBV5-6 to TRBJ1-1; D might be TRBD1 (6 bases). CDR1 is SGHDT, CDR2 YYEEEE, per germline. V lost 5 bases and J 8 bases, leaving 25 bases between the germline ends. CDR3 length equals 16 residues. The CDR3 loop is CASSLTGTPSDYEAFF. The DNA for the CDR3 is TGTGCCAGCAGTCTGACAGGCACACCGTCAGACTACGAAGCTTTCTTT.

V gene TRBV6-5 combines with J gene TRBJ1-6, with no clear D. V shed 8 bases and J shed 0 bases, with 8 bases lying between them. CDR1 and CDR2 (germline): MNHEY, SVGAGI. The CDR3 length is 14 residues. The DNA for the CDR3 is TGTGCCAGCCGAGCCGGCTCCTATAATTCACCCCTCCACTTT. Protein: CASRAGSYNSPLHF.

This clone has only a few counts. V gene TRBV11-1 combines with J gene TRBJ2-1; 14 bases map to TRBD2. This CDR3 is built from 17 residues. With 1 base clipped from V and 5 bases from J, the junction kept 4 bases outside the gene matches. Germline values: CDR1 SGHAT, CDR2 FQDESV (reference sequence). CDR3 in amino acids: CASSLGRLAGGDNEQFF. The CDR3 DNA is TGTGCCAGCAGCTTAGGAAGACTAGCGGGGGGGGACAATGAGCAGTTCTTC. Supplemented by reference TRBV11-1 and TRBJ2-1, the full variable domain reads EAEVAQSPRYKITEKSQAVAFWCDPISGHATLYWYRQILGQGPELLVQFQDESVVDDSQLPKDRFSAERLKGVDSTLKIQPAELGDSAMYLCASSLGRLAGGDNEQFFGPGTRLTVL.

This chain joins TRBV6-1 and TRBJ2-7, with D perhaps matching TRBD1 (5 bases). Trimming took off 2 bases at V and 1 base at J, with 15 bases between the two ends. CDR1 is MNHNS and CDR2 is SASEGT in the germline V gene. This CDR3 spans 16 amino acids. As DNA, the CDR3 is TGTGCCAGCAGTGAATATTCCCAGGGTCGATCCTACGAGCAGTACGTC. Translating gives CASSEYSQGRSYEQYV.